The entry below describes one T cell receptor (beta chain). The antigen remains unidentified. This sample was taken from a study of blood T cells in healthy people across ages. Findings and limits, study-wide: Observed TCR beta diversity per million T cells went down as age went up. This fall followed a roughly linear course with age. Naive T cell percentage showed a strong correlation with TCR beta diversity. Long-lived donors exceeded aged donors in naive CD4+ cells and diversity.

For the second PCR, which ran for about 6 to 11 cycles, a sample-barcoded 5' primer and a J-beta primer mix were used. A template-switch adaptor with 12 random nucleotides tagged each cDNA molecule. Each CDR3 protein is one row after TCRdb ran MiXCR on the 5' RACE reads. The sample contains fewer than 2,000,000 distinct CDR3 sequences, around 40% of which appear only once. The specimen sequenced was blood. The TCR originated in a human donor in good health.

The CDR3 region has the DNA TGTGCCAGCAGCTTCCGGGGAAACGCAGATACGCAGTATTTT. It encodes CASSFRGNADTQYF. The V and J genes are TRBV5-4 and TRBJ2-3; the D gene is possibly TRBD2 (5 bases). CDR1 is SGHNT and CDR2 is YYREEE in the germline V gene (reference sequence). With 2 bases removed from V and 4 bases from J, the gap between germline ends came to 11 bases. The CDR3 contains 14 residues.